This T cell receptor beta chain was documented in a study of T cell changes during pregnancy in multiple sclerosis (dated 2019 in TCRdb). Regarding the complete study: The study looked at changes in the T cell repertoire across pregnancy in women with multiple sclerosis.

Counted from cysteine to phenylalanine, this CDR3 has 14 amino acids. The sequence is cut down to CDR3 DNA, 42 bases in frame from base 1. Between the V and J ends, shortened by 2 bases and 5 bases respectively, the junction contains 9 bases. CDR1 and CDR2, per the germline V gene, are MNHEY and SVGAGI. On this clone: Its target antigen remains unknown. Base qualities are not recorded, but no much larger clone differs from it by a single base. The same CDR3 also results from other DNA sequences found in this sample.

The library was produced with the immunoSEQ multiplex PCR assay. This is the immuneACCESS table as TCRdb keeps it, with only in-frame sequences that have V and J called. A part of the clones is gone; compared with another copy, unresolved V genes explain less than half, and the rest is unexplained. Recorded for this sample are some 110,000 clones; about 90% of them occurred a single time. The top ten constitute 1.6% of the sample. The TCR originated in a female donor with multiple sclerosis, enrolled in a pregnancy study. The chain links TRBV6-5 with TRBJ2-2, with no confidently assigned D gene. The sample here was peripheral blood, taken before pregnancy. The CDR3 protein is CASSYGLATGELFF. The DNA sequence is given as TGTGCCAGCAGTTACGGGCTGGCTACCGGGGAGCTGTTTTTT.